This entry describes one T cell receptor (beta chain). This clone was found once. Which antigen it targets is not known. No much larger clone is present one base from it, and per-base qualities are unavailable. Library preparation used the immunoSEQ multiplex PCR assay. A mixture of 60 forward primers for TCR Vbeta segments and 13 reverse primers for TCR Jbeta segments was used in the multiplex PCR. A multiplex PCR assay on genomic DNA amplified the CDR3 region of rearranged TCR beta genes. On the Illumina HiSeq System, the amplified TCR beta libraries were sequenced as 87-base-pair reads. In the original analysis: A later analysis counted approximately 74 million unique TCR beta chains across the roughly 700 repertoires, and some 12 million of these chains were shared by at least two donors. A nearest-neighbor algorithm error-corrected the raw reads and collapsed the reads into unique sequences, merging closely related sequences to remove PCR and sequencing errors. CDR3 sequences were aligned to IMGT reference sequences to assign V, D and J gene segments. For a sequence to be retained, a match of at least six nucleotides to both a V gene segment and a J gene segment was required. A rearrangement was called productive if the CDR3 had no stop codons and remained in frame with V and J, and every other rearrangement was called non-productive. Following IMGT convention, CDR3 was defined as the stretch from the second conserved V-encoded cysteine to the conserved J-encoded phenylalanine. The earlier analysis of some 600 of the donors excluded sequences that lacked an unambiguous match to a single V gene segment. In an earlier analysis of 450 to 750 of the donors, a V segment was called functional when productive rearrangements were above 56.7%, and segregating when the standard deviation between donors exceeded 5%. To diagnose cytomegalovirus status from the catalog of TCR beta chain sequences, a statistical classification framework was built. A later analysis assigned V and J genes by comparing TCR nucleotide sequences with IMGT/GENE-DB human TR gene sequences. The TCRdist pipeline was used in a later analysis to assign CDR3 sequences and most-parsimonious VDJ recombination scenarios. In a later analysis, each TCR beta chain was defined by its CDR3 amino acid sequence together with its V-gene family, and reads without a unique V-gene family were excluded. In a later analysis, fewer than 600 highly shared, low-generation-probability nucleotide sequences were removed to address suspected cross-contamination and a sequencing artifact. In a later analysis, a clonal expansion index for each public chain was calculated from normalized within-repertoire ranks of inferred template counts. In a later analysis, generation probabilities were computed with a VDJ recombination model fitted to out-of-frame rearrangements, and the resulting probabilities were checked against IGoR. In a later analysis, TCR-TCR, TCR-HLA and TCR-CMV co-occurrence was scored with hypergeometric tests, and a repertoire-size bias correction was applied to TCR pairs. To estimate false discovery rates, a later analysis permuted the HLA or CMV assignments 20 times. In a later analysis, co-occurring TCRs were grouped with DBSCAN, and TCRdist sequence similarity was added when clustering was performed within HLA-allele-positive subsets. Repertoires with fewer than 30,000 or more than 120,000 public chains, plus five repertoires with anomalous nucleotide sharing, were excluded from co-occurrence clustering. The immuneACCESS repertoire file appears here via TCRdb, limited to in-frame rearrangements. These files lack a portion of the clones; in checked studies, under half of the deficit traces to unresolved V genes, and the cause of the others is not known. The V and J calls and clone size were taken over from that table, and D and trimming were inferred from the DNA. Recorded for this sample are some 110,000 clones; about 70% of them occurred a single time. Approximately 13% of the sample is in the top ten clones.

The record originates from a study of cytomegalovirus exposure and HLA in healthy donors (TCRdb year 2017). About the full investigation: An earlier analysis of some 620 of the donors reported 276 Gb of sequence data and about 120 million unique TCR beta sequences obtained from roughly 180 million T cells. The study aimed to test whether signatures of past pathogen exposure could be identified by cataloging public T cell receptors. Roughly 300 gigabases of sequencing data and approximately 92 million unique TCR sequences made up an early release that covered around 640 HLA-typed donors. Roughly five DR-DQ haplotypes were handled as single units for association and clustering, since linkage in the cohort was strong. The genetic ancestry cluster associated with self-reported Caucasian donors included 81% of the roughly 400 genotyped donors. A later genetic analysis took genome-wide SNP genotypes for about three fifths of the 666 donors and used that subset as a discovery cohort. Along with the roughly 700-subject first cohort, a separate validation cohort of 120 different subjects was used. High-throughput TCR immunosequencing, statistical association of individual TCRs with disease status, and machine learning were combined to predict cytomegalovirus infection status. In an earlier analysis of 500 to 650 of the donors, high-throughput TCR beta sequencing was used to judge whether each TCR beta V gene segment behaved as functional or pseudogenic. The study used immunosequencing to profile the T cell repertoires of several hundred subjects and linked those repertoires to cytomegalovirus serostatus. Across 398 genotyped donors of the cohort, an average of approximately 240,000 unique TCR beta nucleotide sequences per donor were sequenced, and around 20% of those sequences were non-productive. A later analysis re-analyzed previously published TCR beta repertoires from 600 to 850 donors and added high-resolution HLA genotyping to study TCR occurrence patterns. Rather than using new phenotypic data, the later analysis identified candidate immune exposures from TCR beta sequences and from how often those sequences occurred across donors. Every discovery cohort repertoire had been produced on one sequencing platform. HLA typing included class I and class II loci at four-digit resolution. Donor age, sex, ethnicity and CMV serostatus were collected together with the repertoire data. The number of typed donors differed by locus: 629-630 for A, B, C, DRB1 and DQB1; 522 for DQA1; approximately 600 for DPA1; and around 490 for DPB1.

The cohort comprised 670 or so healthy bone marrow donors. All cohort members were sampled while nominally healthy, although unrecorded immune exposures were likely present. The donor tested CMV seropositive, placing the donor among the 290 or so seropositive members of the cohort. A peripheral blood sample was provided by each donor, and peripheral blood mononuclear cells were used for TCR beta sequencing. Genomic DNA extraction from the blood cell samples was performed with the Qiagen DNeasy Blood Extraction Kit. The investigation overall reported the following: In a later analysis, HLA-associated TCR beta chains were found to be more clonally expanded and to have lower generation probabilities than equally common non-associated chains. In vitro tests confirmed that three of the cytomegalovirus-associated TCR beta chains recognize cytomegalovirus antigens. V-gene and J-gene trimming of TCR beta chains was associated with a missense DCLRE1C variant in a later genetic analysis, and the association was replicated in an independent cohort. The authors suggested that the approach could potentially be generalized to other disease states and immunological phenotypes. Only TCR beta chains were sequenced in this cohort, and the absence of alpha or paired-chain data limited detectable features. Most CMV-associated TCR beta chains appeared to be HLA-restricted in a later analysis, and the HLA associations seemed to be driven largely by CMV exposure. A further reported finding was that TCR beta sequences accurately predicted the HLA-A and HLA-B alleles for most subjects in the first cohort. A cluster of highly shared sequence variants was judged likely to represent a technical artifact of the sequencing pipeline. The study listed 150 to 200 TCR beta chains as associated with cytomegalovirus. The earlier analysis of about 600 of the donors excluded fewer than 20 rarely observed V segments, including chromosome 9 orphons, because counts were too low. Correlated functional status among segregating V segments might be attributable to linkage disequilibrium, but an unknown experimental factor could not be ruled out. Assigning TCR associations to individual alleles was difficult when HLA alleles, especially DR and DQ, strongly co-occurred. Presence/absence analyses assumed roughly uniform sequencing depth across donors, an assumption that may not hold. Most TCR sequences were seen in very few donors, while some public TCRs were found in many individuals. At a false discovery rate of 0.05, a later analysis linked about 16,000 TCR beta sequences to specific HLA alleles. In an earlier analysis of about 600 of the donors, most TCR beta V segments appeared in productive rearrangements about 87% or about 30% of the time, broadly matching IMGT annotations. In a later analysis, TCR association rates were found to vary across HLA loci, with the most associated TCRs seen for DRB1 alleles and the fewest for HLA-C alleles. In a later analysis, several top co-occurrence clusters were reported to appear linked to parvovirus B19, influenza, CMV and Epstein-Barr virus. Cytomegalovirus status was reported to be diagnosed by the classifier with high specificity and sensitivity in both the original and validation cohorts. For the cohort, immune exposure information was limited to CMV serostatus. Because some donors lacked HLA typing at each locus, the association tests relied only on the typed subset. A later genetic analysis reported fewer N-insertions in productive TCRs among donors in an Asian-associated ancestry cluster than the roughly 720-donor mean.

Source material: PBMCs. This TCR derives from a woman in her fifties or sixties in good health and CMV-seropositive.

The CDR3 is CASSPDRTSGISYEQYF. Here is the DNA: TGTGCCAGCAGCCCAGACCGGACTAGCGGGATCTCCTACGAGCAGTACTTC. The chain is assembled from TRBV4-2 and TRBJ2-7; TRBD2 agrees with 12 junctional bases. CDR1 and CDR2, looked up from the germline V gene, are LGHNA and YNFKEQ. V and J are trimmed by 4 bases and 0 bases, and the gene matches miss 7 bases of the junction. The CDR3 sequence holds 17 residues, the cysteine and phenylalanine included. Only the CDR3 DNA is retained, 51 bases long and in frame from the first base.